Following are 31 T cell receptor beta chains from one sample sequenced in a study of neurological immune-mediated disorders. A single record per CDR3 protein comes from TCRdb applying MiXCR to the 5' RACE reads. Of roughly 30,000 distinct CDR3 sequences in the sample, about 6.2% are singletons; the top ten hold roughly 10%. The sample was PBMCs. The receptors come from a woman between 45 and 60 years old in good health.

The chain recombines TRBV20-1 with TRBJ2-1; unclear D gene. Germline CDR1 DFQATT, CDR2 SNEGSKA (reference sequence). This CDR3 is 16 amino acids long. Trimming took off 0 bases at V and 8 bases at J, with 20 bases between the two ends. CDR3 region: CSARDLSRAPSYEQFF. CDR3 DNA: TGCAGTGCTAGAGATCTCAGTAGGGCCCCCTCCTATGAGCAGTTCTTC.

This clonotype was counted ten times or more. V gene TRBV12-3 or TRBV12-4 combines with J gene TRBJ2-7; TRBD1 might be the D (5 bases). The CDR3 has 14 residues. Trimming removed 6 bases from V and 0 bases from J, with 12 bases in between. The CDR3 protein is CASSTDSHSYEQYF. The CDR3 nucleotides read TGTGCCAGCAGCACCGACAGCCACTCCTACGAGCAGTACTTC.

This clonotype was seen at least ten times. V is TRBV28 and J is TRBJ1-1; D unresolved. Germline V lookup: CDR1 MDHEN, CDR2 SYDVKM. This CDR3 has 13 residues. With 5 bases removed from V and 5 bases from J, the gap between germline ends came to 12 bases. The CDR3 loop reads CASSRAGLTEAFF. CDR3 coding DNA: TGTGCCAGCAGTCGGGCGGGCTTAACTGAAGCTTTCTTT.

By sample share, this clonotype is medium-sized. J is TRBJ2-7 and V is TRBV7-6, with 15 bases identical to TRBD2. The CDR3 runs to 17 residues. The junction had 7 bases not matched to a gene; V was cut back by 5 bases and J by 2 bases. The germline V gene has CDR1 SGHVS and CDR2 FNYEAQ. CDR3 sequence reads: CASSGGGLAGGTYEQYF. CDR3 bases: TGTGCCAGCAGCGGAGGGGGACTAGCGGGAGGTACCTACGAGCAGTACTTC.

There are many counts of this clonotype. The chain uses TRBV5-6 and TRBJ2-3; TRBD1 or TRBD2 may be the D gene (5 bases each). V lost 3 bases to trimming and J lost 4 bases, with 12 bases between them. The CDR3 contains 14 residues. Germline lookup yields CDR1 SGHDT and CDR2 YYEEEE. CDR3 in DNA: TGTGCCAGCAGCTCCGGGACCATATCAGATACGCAGTATTTT. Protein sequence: CASSSGTISDTQYF.

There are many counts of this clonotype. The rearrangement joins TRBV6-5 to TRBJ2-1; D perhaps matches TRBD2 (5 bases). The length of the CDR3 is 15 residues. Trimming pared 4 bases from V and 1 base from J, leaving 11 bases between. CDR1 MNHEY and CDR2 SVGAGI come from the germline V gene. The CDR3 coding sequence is TGTGCCAGCAGTTTCTCTGAGGGATCCTACAATGAGCAGTTCTTC. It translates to CASSFSEGSYNEQFF.

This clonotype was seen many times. CDR3 nucleotide sequence: TGTGCCAGCAGCTCCGGGACAACTCGCTACGAGCAGTACTTC. Translated, it gives CASSSGTTRYEQYF. The chain links TRBV28 to TRBJ2-7, with a possible D match to TRBD1 (6 bases). The V gene's germline CDR1 is MDHEN and CDR2 SYDVKM. CDR3 length equals 14 residues. V was shortened by 6 bases and J by 3 bases, with 15 bases between the two germline ends.

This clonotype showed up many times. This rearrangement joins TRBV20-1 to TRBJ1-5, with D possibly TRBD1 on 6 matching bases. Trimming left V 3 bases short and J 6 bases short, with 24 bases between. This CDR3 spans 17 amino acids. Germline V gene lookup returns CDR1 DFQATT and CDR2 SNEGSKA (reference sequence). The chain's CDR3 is CSASRGAVVGLSQPQHF. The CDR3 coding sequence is TGCAGTGCTAGTCGGGGGGCTGTGGTGGGGCTAAGTCAGCCCCAGCATTTT.

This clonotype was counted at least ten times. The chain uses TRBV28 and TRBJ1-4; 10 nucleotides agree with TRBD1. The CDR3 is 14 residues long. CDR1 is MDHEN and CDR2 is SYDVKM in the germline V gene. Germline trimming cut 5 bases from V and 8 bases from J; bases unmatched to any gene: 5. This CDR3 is CASSRTGGDEKLFF. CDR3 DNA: TGTGCCAGCAGTCGGACAGGGGGGGACGAAAAACTGTTTTTT.

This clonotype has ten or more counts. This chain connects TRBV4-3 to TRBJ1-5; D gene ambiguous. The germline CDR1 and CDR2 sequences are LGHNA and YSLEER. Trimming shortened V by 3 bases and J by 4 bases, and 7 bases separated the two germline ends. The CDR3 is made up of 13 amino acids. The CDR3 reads CASSQNFNQPQHF. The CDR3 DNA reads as TGCGCCAGCAGCCAGAATTTTAATCAGCCCCAGCATTTT.

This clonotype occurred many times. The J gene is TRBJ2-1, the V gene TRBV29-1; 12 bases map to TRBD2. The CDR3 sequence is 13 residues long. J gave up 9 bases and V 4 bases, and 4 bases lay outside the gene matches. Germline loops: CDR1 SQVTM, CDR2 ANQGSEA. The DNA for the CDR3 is TGCAGCGTTGGGACTAGCGGGATCACTGAGCAGTTCTTC. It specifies CSVGTSGITEQFF.

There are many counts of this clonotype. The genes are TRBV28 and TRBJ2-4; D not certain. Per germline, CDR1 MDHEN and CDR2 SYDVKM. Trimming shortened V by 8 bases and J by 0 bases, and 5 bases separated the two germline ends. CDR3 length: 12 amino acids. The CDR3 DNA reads TGTGCCAGCGGGCTAGCCAAAAACATTCAGTACTTC. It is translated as CASGLAKNIQYF.

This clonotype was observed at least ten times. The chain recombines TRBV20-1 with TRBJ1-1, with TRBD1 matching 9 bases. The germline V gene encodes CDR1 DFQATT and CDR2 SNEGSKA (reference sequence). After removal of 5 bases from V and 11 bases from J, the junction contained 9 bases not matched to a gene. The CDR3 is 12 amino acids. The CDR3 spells CSAPGQGIRAFF. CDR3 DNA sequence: TGCAGTGCTCCGGGACAGGGTATTCGGGCTTTCTTT.

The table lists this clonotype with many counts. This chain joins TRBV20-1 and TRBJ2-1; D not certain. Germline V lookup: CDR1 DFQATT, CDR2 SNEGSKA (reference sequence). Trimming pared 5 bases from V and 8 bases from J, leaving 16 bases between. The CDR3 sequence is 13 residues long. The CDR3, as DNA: TGCAGTGCTGGACGGATACGAGGCTATGAGCAGTTCTTC. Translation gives CSAGRIRGYEQFF.

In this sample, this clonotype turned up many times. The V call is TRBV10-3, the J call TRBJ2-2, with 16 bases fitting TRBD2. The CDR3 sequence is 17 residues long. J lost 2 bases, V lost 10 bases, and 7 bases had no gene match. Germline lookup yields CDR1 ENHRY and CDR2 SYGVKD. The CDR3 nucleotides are TGTGCCACCGAGGGACTAGCGGGGGGGATCAACACCGGGGAGCTGTTTTTT. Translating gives CATEGLAGGINTGELFF.

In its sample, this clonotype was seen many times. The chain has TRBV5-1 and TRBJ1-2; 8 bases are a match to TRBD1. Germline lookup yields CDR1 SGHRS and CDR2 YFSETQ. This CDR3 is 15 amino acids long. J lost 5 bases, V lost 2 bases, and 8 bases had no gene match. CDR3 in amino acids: CASSFGQGRGYGYTF. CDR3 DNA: TGCGCCAGCAGCTTCGGACAGGGTAGGGGGTATGGCTACACCTTC.

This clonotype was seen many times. Written as DNA, the CDR3 is TGCGCCAGCAGCTTGGACGGAGTCACAGATACGCAGTATTTT. Amino acid sequence: CASSLDGVTDTQYF. The chain employs TRBV5-1 and TRBJ2-3; D not resolved. This CDR3 has 14 residues. The germline gives CDR1 SGHRS, CDR2 YFSETQ. Trimming shortened V by 0 bases and J by 2 bases, and 7 bases separated the two germline ends.

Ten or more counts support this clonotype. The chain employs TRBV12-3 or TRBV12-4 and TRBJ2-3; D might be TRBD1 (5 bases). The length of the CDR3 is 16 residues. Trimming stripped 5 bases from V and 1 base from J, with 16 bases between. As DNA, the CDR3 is TGTGCCAGCAGTAGGAAAGCAGGGTTTGGCACAGATACGCAGTATTTT. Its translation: CASSRKAGFGTDTQYF.

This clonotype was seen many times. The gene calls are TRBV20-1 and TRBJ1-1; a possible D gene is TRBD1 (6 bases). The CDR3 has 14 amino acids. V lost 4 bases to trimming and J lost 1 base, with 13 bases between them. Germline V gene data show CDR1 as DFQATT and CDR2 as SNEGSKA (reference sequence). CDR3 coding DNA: TGCAGTGCTAAATCCCCGGGACAGAACACTGAAGCTTTCTTT. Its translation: CSAKSPGQNTEAFF.

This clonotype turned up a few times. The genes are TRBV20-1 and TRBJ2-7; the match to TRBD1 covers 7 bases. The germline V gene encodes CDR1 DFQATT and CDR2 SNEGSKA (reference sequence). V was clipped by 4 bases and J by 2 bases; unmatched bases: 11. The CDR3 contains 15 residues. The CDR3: CSAISPTGATYEQYF. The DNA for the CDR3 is TGCAGTGCTATATCCCCTACAGGGGCTACCTACGAGCAGTACTTC.

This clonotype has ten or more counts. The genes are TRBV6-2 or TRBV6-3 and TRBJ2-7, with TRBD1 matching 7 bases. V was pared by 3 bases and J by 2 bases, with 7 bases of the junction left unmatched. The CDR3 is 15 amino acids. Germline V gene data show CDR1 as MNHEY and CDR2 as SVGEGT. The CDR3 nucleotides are TGTGCCAGCAGTTATCCCACAGGGGTGGCCTACGAGCAGTACTTC. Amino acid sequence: CASSYPTGVAYEQYF.

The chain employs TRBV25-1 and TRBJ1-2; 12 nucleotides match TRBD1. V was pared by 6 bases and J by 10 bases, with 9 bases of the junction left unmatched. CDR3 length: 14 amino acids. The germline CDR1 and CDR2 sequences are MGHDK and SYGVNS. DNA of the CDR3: TGTGCCAGCAGACACGCCGGGACAGGGGGCGTCTACACCTTC. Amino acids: CASRHAGTGGVYTF.

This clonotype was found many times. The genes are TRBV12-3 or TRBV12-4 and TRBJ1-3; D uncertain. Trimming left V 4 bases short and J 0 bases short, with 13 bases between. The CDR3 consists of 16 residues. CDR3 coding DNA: TGTGCCAGCAGTTCTCGGCAGGATTACTCTGGAAACACCATATATTTT. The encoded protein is CASSSRQDYSGNTIYF.

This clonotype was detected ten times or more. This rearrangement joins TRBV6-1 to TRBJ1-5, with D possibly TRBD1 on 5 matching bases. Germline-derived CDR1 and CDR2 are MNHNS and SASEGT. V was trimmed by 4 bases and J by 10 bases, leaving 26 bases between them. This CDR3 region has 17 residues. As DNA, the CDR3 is TGTGCCAGCAGTGGAGGGGACGATTCCGTAATGGGGCCACCCCAGCATTTT. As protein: CASSGGDDSVMGPPQHF.

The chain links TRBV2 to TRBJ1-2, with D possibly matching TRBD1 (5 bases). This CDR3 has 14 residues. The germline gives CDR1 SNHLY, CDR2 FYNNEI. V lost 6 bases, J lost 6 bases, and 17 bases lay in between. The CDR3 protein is CASSRQGSRDGYTF. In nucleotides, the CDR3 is TGTGCCAGCAGCCGCCAGGGATCTAGGGATGGCTACACCTTC.

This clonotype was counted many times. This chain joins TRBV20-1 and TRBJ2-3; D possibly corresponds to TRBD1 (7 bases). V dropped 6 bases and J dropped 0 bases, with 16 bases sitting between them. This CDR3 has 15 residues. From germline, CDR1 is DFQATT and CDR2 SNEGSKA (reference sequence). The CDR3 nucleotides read TGCAGTGCCCCGGAGGGACAGACTAGCACAGATACGCAGTATTTT. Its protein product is CSAPEGQTSTDTQYF.

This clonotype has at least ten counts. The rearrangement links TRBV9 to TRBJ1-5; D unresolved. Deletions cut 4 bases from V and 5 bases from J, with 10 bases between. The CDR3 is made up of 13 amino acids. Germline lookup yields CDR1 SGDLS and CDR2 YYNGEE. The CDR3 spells CASSPRTDQPQHF. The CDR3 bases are TGTGCCAGCAGCCCCCGGACCGATCAGCCCCAGCATTTT. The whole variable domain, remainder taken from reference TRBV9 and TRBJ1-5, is DSGVTQTPKHLITATGQRVTLRCSPRSGDLSVYWYQQSLDQGLQFLIQYYNGEERAKGNILERFSAQQFPDLHSELNLSSLELGDSALYFCASSPRTDQPQHFGDGTRLSIL.

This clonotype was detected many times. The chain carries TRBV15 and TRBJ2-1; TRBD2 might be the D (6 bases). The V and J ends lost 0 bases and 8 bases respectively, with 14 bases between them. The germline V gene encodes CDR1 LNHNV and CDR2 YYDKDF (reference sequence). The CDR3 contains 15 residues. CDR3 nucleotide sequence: TGTGCCACCAGCAGAGACGCAAACTGGGGGGATGAGCAGTTCTTC. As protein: CATSRDANWGDEQFF.

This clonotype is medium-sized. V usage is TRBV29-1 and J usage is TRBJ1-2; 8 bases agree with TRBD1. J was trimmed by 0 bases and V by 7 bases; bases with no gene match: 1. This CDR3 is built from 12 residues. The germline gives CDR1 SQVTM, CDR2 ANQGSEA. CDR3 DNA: TGCAGCGGGACAGGGTCTAACTATGGCTACACCTTC. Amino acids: CSGTGSNYGYTF.

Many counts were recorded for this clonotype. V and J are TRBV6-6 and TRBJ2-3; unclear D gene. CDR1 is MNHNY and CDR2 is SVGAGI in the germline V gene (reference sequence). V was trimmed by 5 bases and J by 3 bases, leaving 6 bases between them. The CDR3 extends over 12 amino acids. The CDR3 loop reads CASSQETDTQYF. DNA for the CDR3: TGTGCCAGCAGTCAGGAGACAGATACGCAGTATTTT.

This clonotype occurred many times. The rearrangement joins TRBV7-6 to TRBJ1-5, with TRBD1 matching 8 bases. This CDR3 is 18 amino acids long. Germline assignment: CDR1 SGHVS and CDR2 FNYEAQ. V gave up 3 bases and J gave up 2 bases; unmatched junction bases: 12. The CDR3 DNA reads TGTGCCAGCAGCTTGGAAACAGGGGGATCTTGGCGCAATCAGCCCCAGCATTTT. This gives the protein CASSLETGGSWRNQPQHF.